The 8 T cell receptor beta chains given below trace back to one sample, sequenced in a study of beta chain features in type 1 diabetes. No antigen has been assigned to these receptors. Sequenced material consisted of expressed TCRB transcripts (all of the isolated RNA was reverse transcribed). Data came from immunoSEQ multiplex PCR; TCRdb stores just in-frame clones and leaves some out. The table shows more than 25,000 clones, with roughly 50% occurring only once. Study results and limitations: All four CD4+ subsets from Type 1 diabetes patients carried moderately but significantly shorter TCRB CDR3s.

The sample was stem cell memory CD4+ T cells from blood. These receptor sequences come from a man younger than 45 with type 1 diabetes.

The J gene is TRBJ1-5, the V gene TRBV7-2; D is possibly TRBD1 (5 bases). Deletions cut 3 bases from V and 5 bases from J, with 8 bases between. Germline V gene sequence: CDR1 SGHTA, CDR2 FQGNSA. This CDR3 spans 13 amino acids. CDR3 nucleotide sequence: TGTGCCAGCAGCTTCGACAGTTATCAGCCCCAGCATTTT. Its translation: CASSFDSYQPQHF. The full variable domain, completed using reference TRBV7-2 and TRBJ1-5, is GAGVSQSPSNKVTEKGKDVELRCDPISGHTALYWYRQSLGQGLEFLIYFQGNSAPDKSGLPSDRFSAERTGGSVSTLTIQRTQQEDSAVYLCASSFDSYQPQHFGDGTRLSIL.

The chain employs TRBV6-6 and TRBJ1-1; 8 bases align to TRBD1. This CDR3 has 14 residues. CDR1 MNHNY and CDR2 SVGAGI come from the germline V gene (reference sequence). The V segment lost 3 bases and the J segment 5 bases; nucleotides outside the gene matches: 5. The CDR3 spells CASSYHRGETEAFF. For the CDR3, the DNA is TGTGCCAGCAGTTATCACAGGGGGGAGACTGAAGCTTTCTTT.

In DNA form, the CDR3 reads TGTGCCAGCAGCTCCCGGGACAGGGGGAGTGAAAAACTGTTTTTT. Its protein product is CASSSRDRGSEKLFF. The rearrangement uses TRBV4-2 and TRBJ1-4, with TRBD1 matching over 11 bases. Germline V gene data show CDR1 as LGHNA and CDR2 as YNFKEQ. The junction had 6 bases not matched to a gene; V was cut back by 5 bases and J by 7 bases. This CDR3 is 15 amino acids long.

This clone came up a few times. V usage is TRBV7-8 and J usage is TRBJ1-6; 11 bases map to TRBD1. Per the germline V gene, CDR1 is SGHVS and CDR2 is FQNEAQ. Germline trimming cut 7 bases from V and 0 bases from J; bases unmatched to any gene: 8. The CDR3 spans 18 residues. CDR3 residues: CASMGGQGDSSYNSPLHF. The CDR3 DNA sequence: TGTGCCAGCATGGGGGGACAGGGGGACAGCTCCTATAATTCACCCCTCCACTTT.

This clone has a handful of counts. The gene calls are TRBV7-9 and TRBJ2-1, with TRBD2 matching 7 bases. This CDR3 contains 14 residues. The germline V gene encodes CDR1 SEHNR and CDR2 FQNEAQ (reference sequence). The V segment lost 5 bases and the J segment 7 bases; nucleotides outside the gene matches: 8. The CDR3 nucleotides read TGTGCCAGCAGCCCCCGACGGGGAGGGAATGAGCAGTTCTTC. Protein: CASSPRRGGNEQFF.

V gene TRBV28 combines with J gene TRBJ2-2; tentative D call: TRBD2 (5 bases). CDR1 MDHEN and CDR2 SYDVKM come from the germline V gene. This CDR3 has 15 residues. Trimming cost V 7 bases and J 3 bases, with 15 bases left between them. This CDR3 reads CASTTGGRDTGELFF. CDR3 coding DNA: TGTGCCAGCACAACTGGCGGGCGGGACACCGGGGAGCTGTTTTTT.

This sequence joins TRBV5-1 and TRBJ2-5; 9 positions agree with TRBD2. The V gene end was trimmed by 0 bases and the J gene end by 1 base; junction bases not matched to a gene: 4. CDR3 length equals 16 residues. CDR1 and CDR2 (germline): SGHRS, YFSETQ. The CDR3 reads CASSLEGRGGQETQYF. The CDR3, as DNA: TGCGCCAGCAGCTTGGAGGGGCGGGGGGGCCAAGAGACCCAGTACTTC.

This clone was recorded once. This sequence joins TRBV5-1 and TRBJ1-3, with D perhaps TRBD1 (5 bases). The CDR3 extends over 15 amino acids. The V end lost 7 bases, the J end lost 0 bases, and 14 bases lay between the germline ends. Per the germline V gene, CDR1 is SGHRS and CDR2 is YFSETQ. The CDR3 bases are TGCGCCAGCGGAAGCGGGGACGTCTCTGGAAACACCATATATTTT. Its translation: CASGSGDVSGNTIYF.